The rows below give T cell receptor beta chains drawn from one sample of a study of OX40 agonist ivuxolimab in advanced cancers. Assay: immunoSEQ multiplex PCR; the TCRdb copy retains only in-frame clones and omits some. The table records 21,000 or so clones, roughly 80% of them present only once. The sample in question was CD4+ or CD8+ T cells sorted from blood, obtained in a trial of the OX40 agonist ivuxolimab. Receptors were obtained from an adult with an advanced solid tumor such as melanoma, head and neck, liver or kidney cancer. The CDR3 runs from the conserved cysteine through the conserved F or W. D genes are given only for firm matches. Expanded clones get a size class; other rows say once, few or many, or leave the size out.

v_gene: TRBV5-4
d_gene: TRBD1
len: 15
abundance: few
j_gene: TRBJ2-7
CDR3nt: TGTGCCAGCAGCTTGGAGGGGGCAAGTGTCTACGAGCAGTACTTC
CDR3aa: CASSLEGASVYEQYF

v_gene: TRBV9
d_gene: -
len: 15
abundance: -
j_gene: TRBJ1-5
CDR3nt: TGTGCCAGCAGCGTAAGTGGGAATAGCAATCAGCCCCAGCATTTT
CDR3aa: CASSVSGNSNQPQHF

v_gene: TRBV5-5
d_gene: TRBD2
len: 16
abundance: -
j_gene: TRBJ2-3
CDR3nt: TGTGCCAGCAGCTTGGTGTTAGCGGGAGTGTCAGATACGCAGTATTTT
CDR3aa: CASSLVLAGVSDTQYF

v_gene: TRBV7-9
d_gene: -
len: 14
abundance: -
j_gene: TRBJ2-5
CDR3nt: TGTGCCAGCAGCTTAGGTCAGAACCAAGAGACCCAGTACTTC
CDR3aa: CASSLGQNQETQYF

v_gene: TRBV4-1
d_gene: -
len: 13
abundance: once
j_gene: TRBJ2-7
CDR3nt: TGCGCCAGCAGCCAAGAAGGTCACTACGAGCAGTACTTC
CDR3aa: CASSQEGHYEQYF

v_gene: TRBV7-6
d_gene: TRBD1
len: 13
abundance: -
j_gene: TRBJ2-5
CDR3nt: TGTGCCAGCAGCTTAGACAGGGGGGAGACCCAGTACTTC
CDR3aa: CASSLDRGETQYF

v_gene: TRBV11-3
d_gene: TRBD1
len: 17
abundance: -
j_gene: TRBJ2-3
CDR3nt: TGTGCCAGCAGCCCCCGTTCACGGACAGGGGGCACAGATACGCAGTATTTT
CDR3aa: CASSPRSRTGGTDTQYF

v_gene: TRBV28
d_gene: -
len: 17
abundance: -
j_gene: TRBJ2-1
CDR3nt: TGTGCCAGCAGTTTATCGTGGTCCTATAACCTATACAATGAGCAGTTCTTC
CDR3aa: CASSLSWSYNLYNEQFF

v_gene: TRBV6-5
d_gene: -
len: 14
abundance: -
j_gene: TRBJ2-3
CDR3nt: TGTGCCAGCAGTTACAACCCCAACACAGATACGCAGTATTTT
CDR3aa: CASSYNPNTDTQYF

v_gene: TRBV30
d_gene: -
len: 13
abundance: -
j_gene: TRBJ2-7
CDR3nt: TGTGCCTGGGAGCAAGCGAGGTCCTACGAGCAGTACTTC
CDR3aa: CAWEQARSYEQYF

v_gene: TRBV7-3
d_gene: -
len: 13
abundance: once
j_gene: TRBJ2-1
CDR3nt: TGTGCCAGCAGCTTAAGTAGCGGTAGTGAGCAGTTCTTC
CDR3aa: CASSLSSGSEQFF

v_gene: TRBV27
d_gene: TRBD1
len: 14
abundance: few
j_gene: TRBJ1-2
CDR3nt: TGTGCCAGCAGTCCCGGGACAGGGATCTATGGCTACACCTTC
CDR3aa: CASSPGTGIYGYTF

v_gene: TRBV9
d_gene: -
len: 14
abundance: -
j_gene: TRBJ1-2
CDR3nt: TGTGCCAGCAGCTCGACCACAGGCGACTATGGCTACACCTTC
CDR3aa: CASSSTTGDYGYTF

v_gene: TRBV19
d_gene: -
len: 14
abundance: -
j_gene: TRBJ2-3
CDR3nt: TGTGCCAGTAGTGTACAGGGTTGGGCAGATACGCAGTATTTT
CDR3aa: CASSVQGWADTQYF

v_gene: TRBV7-6
d_gene: TRBD1
len: 15
abundance: -
j_gene: TRBJ1-2
CDR3nt: TGTGCCAGCAGCCCCGAACAGGGGCTTGCCTATGGCTACACCTTC
CDR3aa: CASSPEQGLAYGYTF

v_gene: TRBV27
d_gene: -
len: 13
abundance: -
j_gene: TRBJ1-1
CDR3nt: TGTGCCAGCAGTTTAGCGTGGAGCACTGAAGCTTTCTTT
CDR3aa: CASSLAWSTEAFF

v_gene: TRBV5-1
d_gene: -
len: 15
abundance: -
j_gene: TRBJ2-2
CDR3nt: TGCGCCAGCAGCTTGGAAATCGACAACACCGGGGAGCTGTTTTTT
CDR3aa: CASSLEIDNTGELFF

v_gene: TRBV2
d_gene: -
len: 14
abundance: -
j_gene: TRBJ2-3
CDR3nt: TGTGCCAGCAGGGAAACTACTTTCACAGATACGCAGTATTTT
CDR3aa: CASRETTFTDTQYF

v_gene: TRBV5-4
d_gene: -
len: 15
abundance: -
j_gene: TRBJ2-7
CDR3nt: TGTGCCAGCAGTTATATGTCTTCGACATCCCCTGAGCAGTACTTC
CDR3aa: CASSYMSSTSPEQYF

v_gene: TRBV13
d_gene: -
len: 16
abundance: -
j_gene: TRBJ2-2
CDR3nt: TGTGCCAGCAGCTCCTGGCCGGGAGTGCGGACCGGGGAGCTGTTTTTT
CDR3aa: CASSSWPGVRTGELFF